The 21 T cell receptor beta chains listed next were all sequenced from one sample in a study of pediatric ulcerative colitis. Clones were read by immunoSEQ multiplex PCR, and TCRdb kept only the in-frame ones, dropping some. The sample has roughly 14,000 clones, 80% to 90% seen once. Sequencing was carried out using blood. The source is a boy aged 5-17 years with moderate ulcerative colitis.

The CDR3 region has the DNA TGCGCCAGCAGCCTCTCCGACACCTACACTGAAGCTTTCTTT. Its protein is CASSLSDTYTEAFF. The chain employs TRBV5-1 and TRBJ1-1; D is unclear. The CDR3 is made up of 14 amino acids. Per the germline V gene, CDR1 is SGHRS and CDR2 is YFSETQ. V was clipped by 4 bases and J by 3 bases, with 13 bases between them.

The J gene is TRBJ2-5, the V gene TRBV11-2; 11 bases line up with TRBD2. V lost 2 bases to trimming and J lost 2 bases; unmatched junction nucleotides: 4. This CDR3 contains 16 residues. Germline CDR1 is SGHAT and CDR2 is FQNNGV. The CDR3 DNA is TGTGCCAGCAGCTTAATGCCTAGCGGGGGGCAAGAGACCCAGTACTTC. Translating gives CASSLMPSGGQETQYF.

The sample holds one count of this clone. The chain recombines TRBV27 with TRBJ1-5, with D possibly matching TRBD1 (5 bases). V shed 6 bases and J shed 7 bases, with 13 bases lying between them. Germline CDR1 is MNHEY and CDR2 is SMNVEV (reference sequence). This CDR3 has 13 residues. The CDR3 sequence is CASRGRVEQPQHF. The CDR3, as DNA: TGTGCCAGCAGGGGCAGGGTCGAACAGCCCCAGCATTTT.

In its sample, this clone was seen once. The CDR3 is CASSRLEQGYEQYF. The CDR3 DNA reads as TGTGCCAGCAGCCGCCTCGAACAGGGGTACGAGCAGTACTTC. The gene calls are TRBV6-5 and TRBJ2-7, with 7 bases identical to TRBD1. V lost 6 bases to trimming and J lost 4 bases; unmatched junction nucleotides: 9. The CDR3 covers 14 residues. From germline, CDR1 is MNHEY and CDR2 SVGAGI.

The chain recombines TRBV19 with TRBJ2-3, with D possibly being TRBD1 (6 bases). This CDR3 is built from 16 residues. Germline lookup yields CDR1 LNHDA and CDR2 SQIVND (reference sequence). The V gene lost 1 base and the J gene lost 4 bases, with 15 bases spanning the gap. CDR3 residues: CASSIVPQGGSDTQYF. The CDR3 DNA reads as TGTGCCAGTAGTATAGTTCCACAAGGGGGTTCAGATACGCAGTATTTT.

V and J are TRBV9 and TRBJ2-1; 8 bases fit TRBD2. Per the germline V gene, CDR1 is SGDLS and CDR2 is YYNGEE. This CDR3 contains 16 residues. J lost 4 bases, V lost 3 bases, and 9 bases had no gene match. In DNA, the CDR3 is TGTGCCAGCAGCGCCCACCTTAGCGGGGAATACAATGAGCAGTTCTTC. It is translated as CASSAHLSGEYNEQFF. Using reference TRBV9 and TRBJ2-1 for the parts outside the CDR3, the full variable domain is DSGVTQTPKHLITATGQRVTLRCSPRSGDLSVYWYQQSLDQGLQFLIQYYNGEERAKGNILERFSAQQFPDLHSELNLSSLELGDSALYFCASSAHLSGEYNEQFFGPGTRLTVL.

This clone was detected only a few times. The V call is TRBV7-9, the J call TRBJ1-1; the D is unclear. The V end was cut by 2 bases, the J end by 3 bases, with 7 bases between. Germline lookup yields CDR1 SEHNR and CDR2 FQNEAQ (reference sequence). The length of the CDR3 is 13 residues. The CDR3 DNA follows: TGTGCCAGCAGCTTATTGCGGCACACTGAAGCTTTCTTT. As protein: CASSLLRHTEAFF.

This sequence joins TRBV5-5 and TRBJ2-7, with 7 bases lining up with TRBD1. The length of the CDR3 is 14 residues. V dropped 3 bases and J dropped 4; count of bases not matched to a gene: 7. Germline-derived CDR1 and CDR2 are SGHKS and YYEKEE (reference sequence). The CDR3 reads CASSYGTASYEQYF. CDR3 DNA sequence: TGTGCCAGCAGCTATGGGACAGCCTCTTACGAGCAGTACTTC. Together with reference TRBV5-5 and TRBJ2-7, the CDR3 gives the full variable domain: DAGVTQSPTHLIKTRGQQVTLRCSPISGHKSVSWYQQVLGQGPQFIFQYYEKEERGRGNFPDRFSARQFPNYSSELNVNALLLGDSALYLCASSYGTASYEQYFGPGTRLTVT.

The chain joins TRBV6-1 to TRBJ1-6; 9 positions agree with TRBD1. Germline V CDR1 and CDR2: MNHNS, SASEGT. V was clipped by 8 bases and J by 12 bases; unmatched bases: 8. The CDR3 contains 13 residues. The CDR3 spells CASGGDRVLPLHF. In nucleotides, the CDR3 is TGTGCCAGCGGAGGGGACAGGGTGTTACCCCTCCACTTT.

The V and J genes are TRBV5-5 and TRBJ1-5, with D perhaps matching TRBD1 (6 bases). CDR1 is SGHKS, CDR2 YYEKEE, per germline (reference sequence). This CDR3 is built from 16 residues. V was pared by 4 bases and J by 2 bases, with 16 bases between. This CDR3 is CASSLEQGRGNQPQHF. The CDR3 DNA follows: TGTGCCAGCAGCCTAGAACAGGGAAGGGGCAATCAGCCCCAGCATTTT.

The chain recombines TRBV5-4 with TRBJ2-2, with D hard to call. Trimming stripped 5 bases from V and 5 bases from J, with 7 bases between. Germline-derived CDR1 and CDR2 are SGHNT and YYREEE (reference sequence). The CDR3 extends over 12 amino acids. This CDR3 is CASSPDTGELFF. In DNA form, the CDR3 reads TGTGCCAGCAGTCCTGATACCGGGGAGCTGTTTTTT.

The chain is built from TRBV6-4 and TRBJ1-2; 9 nucleotides match TRBD1. With 1 base clipped from V and 2 bases from J, the junction kept 11 bases outside the gene matches. Germline V gene lookup returns CDR1 MRHNA and CDR2 SNTAGT. CDR3 length: 18 residues. The CDR3 reads CASSDFYEGQGFNYGYTF. The CDR3 nucleotides are TGTGCCAGCAGTGACTTTTACGAGGGACAGGGTTTCAACTATGGCTACACCTTC.

V is TRBV28 and J is TRBJ1-5, with D possibly TRBD1 on 5 matching bases. V shed 6 bases and J shed 0 bases, with 21 bases lying between them. The CDR3 contains 18 residues. CDR1 and CDR2 (germline): MDHEN, SYDVKM. This chain's CDR3 is CASRPSYRGGNSNQPQHF. The CDR3 DNA sequence: TGTGCCAGCAGGCCAAGTTATCGGGGGGGGAATAGCAATCAGCCCCAGCATTTT.

The chain recombines TRBV18 with TRBJ2-1, with 8 bases identical to TRBD2. This CDR3 region has 16 residues. V shed 3 bases and J 4 bases; nucleotides not matched to a gene: 8. Germline V gives CDR1 KGHSH, CDR2 LQKENI. CDR3 in amino acids: CASSPPLSGEYNEQFF. Written as DNA, the CDR3 is TGTGCCAGCTCACCTCCCCTTAGCGGGGAATACAATGAGCAGTTCTTC.

This rearrangement joins TRBV5-1 to TRBJ1-2; D is unclear. The germline V gene encodes CDR1 SGHRS and CDR2 YFSETQ. Trimming removed 1 base at V and 4 bases at J, with 11 bases between. CDR3 length equals 14 residues. CDR3 nucleotide sequence: TGCGCCAGCAGCTTGCTCGACGTTTCCTATGGCTACACCTTC. As protein: CASSLLDVSYGYTF.

The rearrangement joins TRBV30 to TRBJ1-6; unclear D gene. The CDR3 is 14 residues long. The germline gives CDR1 GTSNPN, CDR2 SVGIG (reference sequence). V lost 2 bases and J lost 7, with 12 bases in between. This CDR3 reads CAWSSVHENSPLHF. DNA for the CDR3: TGTGCCTGGAGTAGTGTGCACGAGAATTCACCCCTCCACTTT.

The sample holds a few counts of this clone. The chain couples TRBV6-5 to TRBJ2-7; 7 nucleotides line up with TRBD1. V was pared by 5 bases and J by 2 bases, with 6 bases of the junction left unmatched. CDR1 is MNHEY, CDR2 SVGAGI, per germline. This CDR3 has 14 residues. CDR3 coding DNA: TGTGCCAGCAGTCCCCGACAGGGACCCTACGAGCAGTACTTC. The encoded protein is CASSPRQGPYEQYF.

The genes are TRBV30 and TRBJ2-5, with D unclear. V lost 3 bases and J lost 9, with 17 bases in between. Germline assignment: CDR1 GTSNPN and CDR2 SVGIG (reference sequence). The CDR3 totals 13 residues. The DNA for the CDR3 is TGTGCCTGGAGCGAAAACGCTTATCAGCCCCAGTACTTC. This encodes CAWSENAYQPQYF.

CDR3 coding DNA: TGTGCCAGTATAGGTGAGGGCACCGGGGAGCTGTTTTTT. Its protein product is CASIGEGTGELFF. The chain is built from TRBV19 and TRBJ2-2, with a tentative D call TRBD2 (5 bases). The CDR3 runs to 13 residues. V lost 7 bases and J lost 4, with 10 bases in between. Germline V gives CDR1 LNHDA, CDR2 SQIVND (reference sequence).

V usage is TRBV11-2 and J usage is TRBJ2-7; no reliable D call. Per germline, CDR1 SGHAT and CDR2 FQNNGV. The length of the CDR3 is 15 residues. V was pared by 0 bases and J by 4 bases, with 13 bases between. CDR3 in DNA: TGTGCCAGCAGCTTAGACGTGGCTTTTACGTACGAGCAGTACTTC. This gives the protein CASSLDVAFTYEQYF.

This clone was counted a single time. The rearrangement links TRBV5-5 to TRBJ1-1, with D hard to call. Trimming left V 3 bases short and J 6 bases short, with 15 bases between. The germline CDR1 and CDR2 sequences are SGHKS and YYEKEE (reference sequence). The CDR3 has 14 amino acids. The CDR3 loop reads CASSSDSGTPEAFF. The CDR3 nucleotides read TGTGCCAGCAGCTCTGATTCGGGAACTCCTGAAGCTTTCTTT. Full variable domain (missing parts from reference TRBV5-5 and TRBJ1-1): DAGVTQSPTHLIKTRGQQVTLRCSPISGHKSVSWYQQVLGQGPQFIFQYYEKEERGRGNFPDRFSARQFPNYSSELNVNALLLGDSALYLCASSSDSGTPEAFFGQGTRLTVV.